Here is one T cell receptor beta chain with its context. The data stem from a study of CD8 T cells in Susac syndrome. The authors sequenced TCR beta from blood CD8+ and CD4+ T cells. Treatment-naive patients with stable or active relapsing-remitting disease served as multiple sclerosis controls. In contrast to the negatively isolated CD8+ and CD4+ T cells, TEMRA cells were FACS-enriched. After extraction with the RNeasy kit, roughly 0.45 to 1 ug of the RNA was reverse transcribed using random hexamers. The method of amplification for TCR beta CDR3 was immunoSEQ multiplex PCR, covering 54 Vbeta and 13 Jbeta. TCRdb reprocessed the immunoSEQ multiplex PCR reads via MiXCR and lists one record per CDR3 protein. The profile shows about 180,000 distinct CDR3 sequences, about 93% of them singletons. Germline lookup yields CDR1 SNHLY and CDR2 FYNNEI. The CDR3 is 13 residues long. Trimming left V 6 bases short and J 5 bases short, with 13 bases between.

The rearrangement uses TRBV2 and TRBJ2-5, with D uncertain. Sequences were obtained from CD4+ T cells from PBMCs. The receptor's source is a human donor with multiple sclerosis. The CDR3 reads CASSQAVGETQYF. CDR3 bases: TGTGCCAGCAGCCAGGCTGTGGGGGAGACCCAGTACTTC.